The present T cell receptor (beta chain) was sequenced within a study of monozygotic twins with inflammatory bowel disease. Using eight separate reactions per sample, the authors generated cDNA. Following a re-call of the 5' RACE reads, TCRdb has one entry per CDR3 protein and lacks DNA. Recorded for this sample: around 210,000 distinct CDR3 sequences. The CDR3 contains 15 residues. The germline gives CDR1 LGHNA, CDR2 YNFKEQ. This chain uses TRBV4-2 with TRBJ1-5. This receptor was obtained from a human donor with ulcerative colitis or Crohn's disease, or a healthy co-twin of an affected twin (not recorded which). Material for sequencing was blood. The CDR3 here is CASSLEAGADQPQHF.